Here is one T cell receptor beta chain with its context. The sample belongs to a study of shared clonotypes between healthy human individuals. Trimming cost V 5 bases and J 2 bases; bases outside gene matches: 8. This CDR3 contains 15 residues. The germline V gene encodes CDR1 SNHLY and CDR2 FYNNEI. TCRdb's copy holds only in-frame clones and misses some; the assay was immunoSEQ multiplex PCR. This sample has roughly 2.5 million clones, with around nine tenths found just once. This chain uses TRBV2 with TRBJ2-7, with 8 positions matching TRBD2. The sample was naive CD4+ T cells sorted from blood. Described subset: CD45RA+ positively selected. This clonotype was sampled from a young man in good health. The CDR3 DNA is TGTGCCAGCAGTCCGGGGGGGCTCCAGGCCTACGAGCAGTACTTC. Its translation: CASSPGGLQAYEQYF.